Listed below are T cell receptor beta chains from one sample, sequenced in a study of Ad26.COV2.S vaccination and SARS-CoV-2 variants. The table came from immunoSEQ multiplex PCR; TCRdb's copy has only in-frame clones and leaves some out. The table lists about 350,000 clones, around 90% of them singletons. Material: peripheral blood, obtained in a trial of Ad26.COV2.S vaccine versus placebo. Source of these receptors: a person between 18 and 65 years old who received the Ad26.COV2.S COVID-19 vaccine or a placebo. The CDR3 runs from the conserved cysteine through the conserved F or W. Each record gives: D gene, V gene, clone size, J gene, CDR3 protein, CDR3 DNA. A D gene is named only where the DNA matches it firmly. For some rows the clone size is stated as once, few or many, or as a class when expanded; others skip it.

d_gene: -; v_gene: TRBV6-2/TRBV6-3; abundance: once; j_gene: TRBJ2-1; CDR3aa: CASSYLGGNEQFF; CDR3nt: TGTGCCAGCAGTTACCTGGGGGGCAATGAGCAGTTCTTC
d_gene: -; v_gene: TRBV11-3; abundance: once; j_gene: TRBJ2-3; CDR3aa: CASSLGVSPWRDTQYF; CDR3nt: TGTGCCAGCAGCTTAGGAGTTTCGCCGTGGAGAGATACGCAGTATTTT
d_gene: -; v_gene: TRBV27; abundance: few; j_gene: TRBJ2-7; CDR3aa: CASSLDRYEQYF; CDR3nt: TGTGCCAGCAGCCTCGACAGGTACGAGCAGTACTTC
d_gene: -; v_gene: TRBV10-3; abundance: -; j_gene: TRBJ1-2; CDR3aa: CAIPLLDGYTF; CDR3nt: TGTGCCATCCCTTTGCTTGATGGCTACACCTTC
d_gene: -; v_gene: TRBV7-3; abundance: -; j_gene: TRBJ1-1; CDR3aa: CASSPDRQMEAFF; CDR3nt: TGTGCCAGCAGCCCGGACCGTCAGATGGAAGCTTTCTTT
d_gene: -; v_gene: TRBV6-4; abundance: few; j_gene: TRBJ2-3; CDR3aa: CASSDSAGSTDTQYF; CDR3nt: TGTGCCAGCAGTGACTCCGCGGGAAGCACAGATACGCAGTATTTT
d_gene: TRBD1; v_gene: TRBV6-2/TRBV6-3; abundance: -; j_gene: TRBJ1-3; CDR3aa: CASSRKRDRASSGNTIYF; CDR3nt: TGTGCCAGCAGTCGTAAAAGAGACAGGGCGAGCTCTGGAAACACCATATATTTT
d_gene: -; v_gene: TRBV2; abundance: -; j_gene: TRBJ2-7; CDR3aa: CASSYQGYEQYF; CDR3nt: TGTGCCAGCAGTTATCAGGGTTACGAGCAGTACTTC
d_gene: -; v_gene: TRBV7-2; abundance: -; j_gene: TRBJ2-7; CDR3aa: CASSLESGSSYEQYF; CDR3nt: TGTGCCAGCAGCTTAGAGAGCGGAAGCTCCTACGAGCAGTACTTC
d_gene: -; v_gene: TRBV18; abundance: -; j_gene: TRBJ1-1; CDR3aa: CASSLLREVRVTEAFF; CDR3nt: TGTGCCAGCTCACTACTCAGGGAAGTGAGGGTAACTGAAGCTTTCTTT
d_gene: TRBD1; v_gene: TRBV25-1; abundance: -; j_gene: TRBJ1-2; CDR3aa: CASSGGQGFYGYTF; CDR3nt: TGTGCCAGCAGTGGGGGACAGGGCTTTTATGGCTACACCTTC